What follows are 11 T cell receptor beta chains derived from one specimen sequenced in a study of response to subunit inactivated influenza vaccine. TCRdb called the RT-PCR reads again in MiXCR, with one record for every CDR3 protein. Found here are around 760,000 distinct CDR3 sequences, 14% of them singletons; the top ten hold around 6.5%. Specimen: PBMCs from blood, collected less than 15 days before vaccination. The receptors were sampled from a man aged 50 or older who received an inactivated influenza vaccine.

This clonotype was seen a few times. V usage is TRBV6-1 and J usage is TRBJ2-2, with D maybe TRBD2 (5 bases). V gave up 7 bases and J gave up 4 bases, with 19 bases separating them. This CDR3 contains 16 residues. Per the germline V gene, CDR1 is MNHNS and CDR2 is SASEGT. This CDR3 reads CASIWAGSAGTGELFF. The CDR3 coding sequence is TGTGCCAGCATCTGGGCGGGTAGTGCGGGCACCGGGGAGCTGTTTTTT.

The chain couples TRBV6-1 to TRBJ1-1, with a weak D call TRBD1 (6 bases). The CDR3 totals 15 residues. Trimming shortened V by 6 bases and J by 1 base, and 15 bases separated the two germline ends. CDR1 and CDR2 from the germline V gene are MNHNS and SASEGT. As DNA, the CDR3 is TGTGCCAGCAGACCCGAACAGGGTGCGAACACTGAAGCTTTCTTT. This gives the protein CASRPEQGANTEAFF.

The genes are TRBV6-5 and TRBJ2-7, with D possibly being TRBD1 or TRBD2 (5 bases each). V was trimmed by 0 bases and J by 5 bases, leaving 17 bases between them. Germline CDR1 reads MNHEY; CDR2 reads SVGAGI. There are 16 residues in the CDR3. The CDR3 here is CASSYSFGDPSDEQYF. The CDR3 DNA is TGTGCCAGCAGTTACTCGTTCGGGGACCCATCGGACGAGCAGTACTTC.

On this clonotype: A much bigger clone sits one base away, suggesting this may be a read error. This rearrangement joins TRBV20-1 to TRBJ2-7, with TRBD2 as a possible D gene (6 bases). CDR3 length: 14 amino acids. Germline lookup yields CDR1 DFQATT and CDR2 SNEGSKA (reference sequence). The CDR3 coding sequence is TGCGGTGCTACCCGACTAGATGTGGGTCTGTGGCAGTACTTC. It yields the protein CGATRLDVGLWQYF.

This clonotype was seen a few times. The chain employs TRBV4-1 and TRBJ1-2; 7 nucleotides align to TRBD1. The junction had 8 bases not matched to a gene; V was cut back by 1 base and J by 3 bases. The CDR3 runs 16 residues. In germline, CDR1 is MGHRA, CDR2 YSYEKL. CDR3 nucleotide sequence: TGCGCCAGCAGCCAAGCCCCTCGACAGGGTGACTATGGCTACACCTTC. This gives the protein CASSQAPRQGDYGYTF.

This clonotype was seen more than once but under ten times. V is TRBV7-9 and J is TRBJ1-2; D unresolved. Trimming pared 5 bases from V and 3 bases from J, leaving 13 bases between. The CDR3 runs to 14 residues. The germline V gene encodes CDR1 SEHNR and CDR2 FQNEAQ (reference sequence). The CDR3 bases are TGTGCCAGCAGCCATAGTTTGCTAGACTATGGCTACACCTTC. This codes for CASSHSLLDYGYTF. The full variable domain, completed using reference TRBV7-9 and TRBJ1-2, is DTGVSQNPRHKITKRGQNVTFRCDPISEHNRLYWYRQTLGQGPEFLTYFQNEAQLEKSRLLSDRFSAERPKGSFSTLEIQRTEQGDSAMYLCASSHSLLDYGYTFGSGTRLTVV.

The rearrangement joins TRBV28 to TRBJ2-7; D may be TRBD1 (6 bases). CDR3 length: 15 residues. Germline loops: CDR1 MDHEN, CDR2 SYDVKM. V lost 6 bases and J lost 3, with 18 bases in between. CDR3 sequence (DNA): TGTGCCAGCAGCCCCGCCGGGACAAGACTCTACGAGCAGTACTTC. Protein sequence: CASSPAGTRLYEQYF.

The chain couples TRBV4-3 to TRBJ2-1, with TRBD2 matching 8 bases. Germline assignment: CDR1 LGHNA and CDR2 YSLEER. The CDR3 extends over 20 amino acids. V lost 0 bases and J lost 9; bases outside the gene matches: 22. The chain's CDR3 is CASSQDLKVGLASPRGEQFF. Here the CDR3 DNA reads TGCGCCAGCAGCCAAGATTTAAAGGTTGGACTAGCTTCCCCGAGGGGTGAGCAGTTCTTC.

The rearrangement uses TRBV20-1 and TRBJ2-1; 9 bases fit TRBD2. Germline trimming cut 3 bases from V and 8 bases from J; bases unmatched to any gene: 8. Per germline, CDR1 DFQATT and CDR2 SNEGSKA (reference sequence). CDR3 size: 14 residues. CDR3 bases: TGCAGTGCTAGTCGTAGCGGGAGTCGGGATGAGCAGTTCTTC. Translated, it gives CSASRSGSRDEQFF.

A few counts support this clonotype. The genes are TRBV20-1 and TRBJ2-1; TRBD2 agrees at 10 bases. The V and J ends lost 3 bases and 0 bases, in that order; junction bases with no gene match: 11. The CDR3 covers 18 residues. Per germline, CDR1 DFQATT and CDR2 SNEGSKA (reference sequence). The DNA for the CDR3 is TGCAGTGCTAGCCTGAGCGGGAGGGCCCCTAGCTCCTACAATGAGCAGTTCTTC. It codes for CSASLSGRAPSSYNEQFF.

V and J are TRBV7-2 and TRBJ1-1, with unresolved D. V lost 3 bases and J 2 bases, leaving 7 bases between the germline ends. This CDR3 spans 13 amino acids. CDR1 is SGHTA, CDR2 FQGNSA, per germline. Here the CDR3 reads CASSFDTNTEAFF. In nucleotides, the CDR3 is TGTGCCAGCAGCTTCGACACCAACACTGAAGCTTTCTTT. Full variable domain (missing parts from reference TRBV7-2 and TRBJ1-1): GAGVSQSPSNKVTEKGKDVELRCDPISGHTALYWYRQSLGQGLEFLIYFQGNSAPDKSGLPSDRFSAERTGGSVSTLTIQRTQQEDSAVYLCASSFDTNTEAFFGQGTRLTVV.